This TCR beta chain was captured by sequencing in a study of shared T cell receptors in the human thymus. Germline assignment: CDR1 SGHNT and CDR2 YYREEE (reference sequence). CDR3 length: 17 residues. V was pared by 4 bases and J by 0 bases, with 9 bases of the junction left unmatched. Libraries were prepared by immunoSEQ multiplex PCR; TCRdb keeps only in-frame clonotypes and omits some of them. The table includes roughly 500,000 clones, about four fifths detected once. These same records also appear under a second study, on human thymus T cells. That source reports: Healthy Finnish infants undergoing corrective surgery for congenital heart defects were the donors. Blood and thymic repertoires both appeared biased in V and J gene usage. Thymic repertoires of unrelated individuals were reported in related research to overlap highly.

This TCR was recovered from a boy under two years old with a congenital heart defect. The specimen was thymocytes. The rearrangement links TRBV5-4 to TRBJ2-4; 8 bases fit TRBD2. In DNA form, the CDR3 reads TGTGCCAGCAGCATGACACTAGCGGACGTAGCCAAAAACATTCAGTACTTC. Encoded protein: CASSMTLADVAKNIQYF.